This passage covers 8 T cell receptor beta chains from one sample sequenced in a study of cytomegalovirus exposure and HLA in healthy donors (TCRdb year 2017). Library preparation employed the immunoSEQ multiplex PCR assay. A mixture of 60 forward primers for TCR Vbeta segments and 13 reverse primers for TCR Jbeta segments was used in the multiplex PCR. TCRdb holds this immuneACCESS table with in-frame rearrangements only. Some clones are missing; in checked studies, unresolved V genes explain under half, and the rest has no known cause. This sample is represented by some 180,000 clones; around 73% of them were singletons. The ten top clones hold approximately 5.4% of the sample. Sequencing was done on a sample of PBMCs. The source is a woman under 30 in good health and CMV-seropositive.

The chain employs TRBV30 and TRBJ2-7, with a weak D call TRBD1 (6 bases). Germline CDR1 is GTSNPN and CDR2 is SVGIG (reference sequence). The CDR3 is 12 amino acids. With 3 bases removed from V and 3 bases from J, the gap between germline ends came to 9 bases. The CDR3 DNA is TGTGCCTGGAGCAAGGGACACTACGAGCAGTACTTC. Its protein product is CAWSKGHYEQYF.

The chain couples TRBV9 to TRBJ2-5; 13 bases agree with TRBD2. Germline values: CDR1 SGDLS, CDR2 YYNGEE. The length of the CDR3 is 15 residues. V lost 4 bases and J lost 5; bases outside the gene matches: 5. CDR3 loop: CASSTGTSGAETQYF. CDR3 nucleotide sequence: TGTGCCAGCAGCACGGGGACTAGCGGGGCTGAGACCCAGTACTTC.

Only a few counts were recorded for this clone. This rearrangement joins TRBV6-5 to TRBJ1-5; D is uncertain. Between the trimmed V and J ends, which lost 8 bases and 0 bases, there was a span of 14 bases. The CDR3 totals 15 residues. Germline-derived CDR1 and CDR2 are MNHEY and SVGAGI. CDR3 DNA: TGTGCCAGCCGGAGGCAGATTTATAGCAATCAGCCCCAGCATTTT. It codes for CASRRQIYSNQPQHF.

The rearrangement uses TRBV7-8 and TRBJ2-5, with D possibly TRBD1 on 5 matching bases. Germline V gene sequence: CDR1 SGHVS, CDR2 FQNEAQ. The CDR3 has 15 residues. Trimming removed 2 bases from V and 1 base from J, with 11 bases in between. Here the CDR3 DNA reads TGTGCCAGCAGCTTAACAGGAAGGGGCCAAGAGACCCAGTACTTC. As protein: CASSLTGRGQETQYF.

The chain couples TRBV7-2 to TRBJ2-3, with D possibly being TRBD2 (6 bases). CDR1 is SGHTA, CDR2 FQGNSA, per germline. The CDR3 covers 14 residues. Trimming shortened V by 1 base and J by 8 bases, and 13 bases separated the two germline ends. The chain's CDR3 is CASSLGIEGGTQYF. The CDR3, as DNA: TGTGCCAGCAGCTTAGGTATAGAGGGAGGTACGCAGTATTTT.

DNA for the CDR3: TGCGCCAGCAGCCAACTGGGGCTAAGCACAGATACGCAGTATTTT. Residues: CASSQLGLSTDTQYF. The chain joins TRBV4-1 to TRBJ2-3; the D gene is possibly TRBD1 (5 bases). Trimming pared 2 bases from V and 0 bases from J, leaving 9 bases between. Germline V CDR1 and CDR2: MGHRA, YSYEKL. The CDR3 contains 15 residues.

The CDR3 DNA reads as TGCGCCAGCAGGCAAGACAGTGACCTGAGGGAGACCCAGTACTTC. Its translation: CASRQDSDLRETQYF. This chain uses TRBV5-1 with TRBJ2-5, with a tentative D call TRBD1 (5 bases). From germline, CDR1 is SGHRS and CDR2 YFSETQ. The CDR3 totals 15 residues. The ends were cut back, 5 bases at V and 5 bases at J, with 19 bases in the middle.

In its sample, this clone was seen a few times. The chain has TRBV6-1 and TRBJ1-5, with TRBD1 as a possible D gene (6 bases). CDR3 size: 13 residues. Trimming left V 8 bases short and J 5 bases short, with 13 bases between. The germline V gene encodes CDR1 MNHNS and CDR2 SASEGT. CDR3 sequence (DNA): TGTGCCAGCCGCCGACAGGAGGATCAGCCCCAGCATTTT. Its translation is CASRRQEDQPQHF.